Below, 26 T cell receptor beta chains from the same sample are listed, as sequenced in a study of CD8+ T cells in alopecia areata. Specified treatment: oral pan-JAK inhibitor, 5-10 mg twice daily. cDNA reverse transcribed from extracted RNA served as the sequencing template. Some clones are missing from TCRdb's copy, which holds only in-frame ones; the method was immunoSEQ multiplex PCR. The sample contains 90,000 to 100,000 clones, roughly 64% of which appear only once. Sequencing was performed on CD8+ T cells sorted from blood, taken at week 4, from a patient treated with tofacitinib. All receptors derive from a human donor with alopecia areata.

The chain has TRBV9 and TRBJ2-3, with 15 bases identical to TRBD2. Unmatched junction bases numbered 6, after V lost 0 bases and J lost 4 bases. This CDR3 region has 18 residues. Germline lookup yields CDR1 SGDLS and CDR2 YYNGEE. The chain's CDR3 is CASSVEGLAGGPADTQYF. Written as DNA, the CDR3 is TGTGCCAGCAGCGTAGAAGGACTAGCGGGGGGGCCGGCAGATACGCAGTATTTT.

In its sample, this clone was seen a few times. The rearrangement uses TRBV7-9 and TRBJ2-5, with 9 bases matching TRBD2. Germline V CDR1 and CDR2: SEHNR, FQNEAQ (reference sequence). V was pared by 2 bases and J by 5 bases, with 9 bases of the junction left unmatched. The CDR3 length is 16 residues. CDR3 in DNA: TGTGCCAGCAGCTTAAGAGCGGGAGGTCTTAAGGAGACCCAGTACTTC. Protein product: CASSLRAGGLKETQYF. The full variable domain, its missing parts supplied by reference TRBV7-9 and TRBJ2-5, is DTGVSQNPRHKITKRGQNVTFRCDPISEHNRLYWYRQTLGQGPEFLTYFQNEAQLEKSRLLSDRFSAERPKGSFSTLEIQRTEQGDSAMYLCASSLRAGGLKETQYFGPGTRLLVL.

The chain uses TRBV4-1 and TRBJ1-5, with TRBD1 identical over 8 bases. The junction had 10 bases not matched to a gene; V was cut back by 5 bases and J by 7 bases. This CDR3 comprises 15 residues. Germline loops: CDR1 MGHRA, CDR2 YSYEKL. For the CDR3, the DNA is TGCGCCAGCAGCTCCAACCAGGGGGCAGGCCAGCCCCAGCATTTT. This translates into CASSSNQGAGQPQHF.

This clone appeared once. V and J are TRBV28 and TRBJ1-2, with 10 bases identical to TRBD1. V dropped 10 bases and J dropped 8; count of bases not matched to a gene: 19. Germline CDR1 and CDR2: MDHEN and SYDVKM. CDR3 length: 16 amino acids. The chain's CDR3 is CATTEGGQGTSGGYTF. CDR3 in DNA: TGTGCCACCACTGAGGGGGGACAGGGGACCTCGGGAGGCTACACCTTC.

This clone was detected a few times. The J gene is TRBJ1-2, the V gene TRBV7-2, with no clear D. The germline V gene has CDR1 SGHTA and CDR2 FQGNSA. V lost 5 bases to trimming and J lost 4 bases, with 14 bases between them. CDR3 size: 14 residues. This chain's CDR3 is CASSPDRISYGYTF. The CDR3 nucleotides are TGTGCCAGCAGCCCCGACCGGATTTCCTATGGCTACACCTTC.

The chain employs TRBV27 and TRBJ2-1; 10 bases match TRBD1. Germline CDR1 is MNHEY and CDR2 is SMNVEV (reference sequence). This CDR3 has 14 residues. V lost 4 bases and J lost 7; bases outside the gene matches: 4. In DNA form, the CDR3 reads TGTGCCAGCAGTTCCGGGACAGGGGATAATGAGCAGTTCTTC. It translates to CASSSGTGDNEQFF.

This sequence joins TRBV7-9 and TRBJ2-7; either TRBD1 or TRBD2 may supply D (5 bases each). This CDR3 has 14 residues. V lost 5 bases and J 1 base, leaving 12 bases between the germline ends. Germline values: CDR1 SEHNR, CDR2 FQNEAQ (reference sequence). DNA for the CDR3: TGTGCCAGCAGCAAAGAAGGGGAGTCCTACGAGCAGTACTTC. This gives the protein CASSKEGESYEQYF.

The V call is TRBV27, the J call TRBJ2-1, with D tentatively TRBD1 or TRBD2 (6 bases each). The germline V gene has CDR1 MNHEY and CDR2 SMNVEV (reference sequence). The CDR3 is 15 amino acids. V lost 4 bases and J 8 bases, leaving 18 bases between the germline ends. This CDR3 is CASSSPWGATDEQFF. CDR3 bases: TGTGCCAGCAGTTCCCCTTGGGGGGCAACTGATGAGCAGTTCTTC.

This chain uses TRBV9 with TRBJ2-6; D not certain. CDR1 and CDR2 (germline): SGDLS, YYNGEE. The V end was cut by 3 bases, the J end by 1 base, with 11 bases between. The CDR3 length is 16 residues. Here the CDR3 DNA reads TGTGCCAGCAGCGGGATCTCTGGTTCTGGGGCCAACGTCCTGACTTTC. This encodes CASSGISGSGANVLTF.

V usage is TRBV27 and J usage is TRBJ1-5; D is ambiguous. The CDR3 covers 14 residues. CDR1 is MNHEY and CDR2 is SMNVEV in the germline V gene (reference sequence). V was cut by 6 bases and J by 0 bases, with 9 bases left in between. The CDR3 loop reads CASRPGVSNQPQHF. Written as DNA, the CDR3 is TGTGCCAGCAGGCCCGGGGTTAGCAATCAGCCCCAGCATTTT.

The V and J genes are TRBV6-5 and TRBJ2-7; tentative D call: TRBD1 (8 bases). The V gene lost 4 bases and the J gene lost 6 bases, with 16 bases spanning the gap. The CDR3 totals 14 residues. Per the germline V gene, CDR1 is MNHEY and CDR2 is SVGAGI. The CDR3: CASSLGQGGLEQYF. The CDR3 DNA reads TGTGCCAGCAGTTTAGGACAGGGAGGGCTCGAGCAGTACTTC.

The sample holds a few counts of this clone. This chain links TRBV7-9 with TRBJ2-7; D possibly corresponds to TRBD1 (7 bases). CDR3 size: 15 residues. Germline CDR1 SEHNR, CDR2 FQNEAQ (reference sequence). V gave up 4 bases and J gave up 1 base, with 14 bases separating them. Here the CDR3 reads CASSSAEGASYEQYF. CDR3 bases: TGTGCCAGCAGCTCCGCGGAGGGGGCATCCTACGAGCAGTACTTC.

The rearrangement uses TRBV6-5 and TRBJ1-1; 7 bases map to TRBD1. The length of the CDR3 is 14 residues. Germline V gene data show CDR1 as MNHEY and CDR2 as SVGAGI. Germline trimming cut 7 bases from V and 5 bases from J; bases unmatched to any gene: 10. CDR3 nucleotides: TGTGCCAGCACCGTACAGGGGCAGGGGACTGAAGCTTTCTTT. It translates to CASTVQGQGTEAFF.

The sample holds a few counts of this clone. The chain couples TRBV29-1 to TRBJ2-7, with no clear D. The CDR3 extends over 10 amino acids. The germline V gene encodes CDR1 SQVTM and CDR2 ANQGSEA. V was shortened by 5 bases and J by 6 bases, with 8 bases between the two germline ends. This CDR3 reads CSVLGSEQYF. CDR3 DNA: TGCAGCGTTCTGGGCTCCGAGCAGTACTTC.

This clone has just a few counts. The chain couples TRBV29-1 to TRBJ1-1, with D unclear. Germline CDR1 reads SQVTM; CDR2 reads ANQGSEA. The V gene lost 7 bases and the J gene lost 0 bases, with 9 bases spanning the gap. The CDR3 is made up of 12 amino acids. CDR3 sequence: CSAIWMNTEAFF. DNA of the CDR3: TGCAGCGCGATATGGATGAACACTGAAGCTTTCTTT. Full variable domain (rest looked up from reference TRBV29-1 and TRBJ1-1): SAVISQKPSRDICQRGTSLTIQCQVDSQVTMMFWYRQQPGQSLTLIATANQGSEATYESGFVIDKFPISRPNLTFSTLTVSNMSPEDSSIYLCSAIWMNTEAFFGQGTRLTVV.

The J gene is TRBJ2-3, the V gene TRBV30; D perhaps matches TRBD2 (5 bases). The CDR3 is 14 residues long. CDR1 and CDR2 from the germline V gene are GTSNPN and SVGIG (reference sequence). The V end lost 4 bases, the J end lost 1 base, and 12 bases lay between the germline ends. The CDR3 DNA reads TGTGCCTGGAATAGCGTTATGCGCACAGATACGCAGTATTTT. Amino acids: CAWNSVMRTDTQYF. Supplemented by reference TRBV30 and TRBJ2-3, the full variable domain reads SQTIHQWPATLVQPVGSPLSLECTVEGTSNPNLYWYRQAAGRGLQLLFYSVGIGQISSEVPQNLSASRPQDRQFILSSKKLLLSDSGFYLCAWNSVMRTDTQYFGPGTRLTVL.

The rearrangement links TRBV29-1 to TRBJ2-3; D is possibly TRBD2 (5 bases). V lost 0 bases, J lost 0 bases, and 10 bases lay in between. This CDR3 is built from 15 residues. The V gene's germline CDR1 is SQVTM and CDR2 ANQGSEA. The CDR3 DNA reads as TGCAGCGTTGAAGATCGGGGTATTAGCACAGATACGCAGTATTTT. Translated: CSVEDRGISTDTQYF.

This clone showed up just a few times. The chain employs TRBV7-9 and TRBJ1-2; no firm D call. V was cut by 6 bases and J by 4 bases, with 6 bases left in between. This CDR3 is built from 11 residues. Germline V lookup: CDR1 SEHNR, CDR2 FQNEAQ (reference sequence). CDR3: CASSPSYGYTF. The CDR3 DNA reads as TGTGCCAGCAGTCCCAGCTATGGCTACACCTTC.

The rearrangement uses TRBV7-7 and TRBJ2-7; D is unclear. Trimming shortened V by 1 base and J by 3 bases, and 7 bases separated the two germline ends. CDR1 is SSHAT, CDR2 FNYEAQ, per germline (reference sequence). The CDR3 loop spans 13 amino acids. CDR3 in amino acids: CASSLGNNYEQYF. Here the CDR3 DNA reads TGTGCCAGCAGCTTAGGTAACAACTACGAGCAGTACTTC. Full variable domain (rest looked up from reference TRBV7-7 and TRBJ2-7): GAGVSQSPRYKVTKRGQDVTLRCDPISSHATLYWYQQALGQGPEFLTYFNYEAQPDKSGLPSDRFSAERPEGSISTLTIQRTEQRDSAMYRCASSLGNNYEQYFGPGTRLTVT.

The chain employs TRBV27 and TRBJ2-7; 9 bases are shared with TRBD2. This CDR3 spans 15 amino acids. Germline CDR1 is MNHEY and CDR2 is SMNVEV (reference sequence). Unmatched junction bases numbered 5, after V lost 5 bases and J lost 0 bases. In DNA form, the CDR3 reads TGTGCCAGCAGTCCTCTAGCGGGGAGCTCCTACGAGCAGTACTTC. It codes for CASSPLAGSSYEQYF.

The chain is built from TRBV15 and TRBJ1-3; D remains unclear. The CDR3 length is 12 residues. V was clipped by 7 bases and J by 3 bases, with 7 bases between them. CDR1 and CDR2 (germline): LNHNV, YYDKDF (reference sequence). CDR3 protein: CATMGLGNTIYF. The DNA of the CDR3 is TGTGCCACCATGGGTCTTGGAAACACCATATATTTT.

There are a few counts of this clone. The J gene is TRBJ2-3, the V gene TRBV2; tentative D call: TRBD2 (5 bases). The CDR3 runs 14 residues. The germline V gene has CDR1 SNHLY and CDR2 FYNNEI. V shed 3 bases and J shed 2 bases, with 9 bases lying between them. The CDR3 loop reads CASSDPGITDTQYF. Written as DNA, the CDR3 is TGTGCCAGCAGTGATCCCGGGATCACAGATACGCAGTATTTT.

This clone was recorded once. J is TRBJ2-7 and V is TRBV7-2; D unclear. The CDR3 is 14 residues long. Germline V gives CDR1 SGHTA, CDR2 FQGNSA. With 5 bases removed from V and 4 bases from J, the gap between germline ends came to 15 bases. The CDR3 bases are TGTGCCAGCAGCCCCGTTTGGGGAAATTACGAGCAGTACTTC. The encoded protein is CASSPVWGNYEQYF.

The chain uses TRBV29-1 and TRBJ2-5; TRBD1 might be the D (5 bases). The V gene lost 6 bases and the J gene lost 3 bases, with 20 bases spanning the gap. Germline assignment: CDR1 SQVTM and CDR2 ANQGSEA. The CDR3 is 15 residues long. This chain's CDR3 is CSVQKSGKLEETQYF. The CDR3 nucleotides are TGCAGCGTGCAGAAATCAGGGAAGCTGGAAGAGACCCAGTACTTC.

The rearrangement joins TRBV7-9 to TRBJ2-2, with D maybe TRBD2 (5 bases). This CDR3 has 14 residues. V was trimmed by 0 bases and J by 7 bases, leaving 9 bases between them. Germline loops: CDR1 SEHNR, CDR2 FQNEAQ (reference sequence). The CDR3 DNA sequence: TGTGCCAGCAGCTTAGCGGGAGACGTCGGGGAGCTGTTTTTT. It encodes CASSLAGDVGELFF.

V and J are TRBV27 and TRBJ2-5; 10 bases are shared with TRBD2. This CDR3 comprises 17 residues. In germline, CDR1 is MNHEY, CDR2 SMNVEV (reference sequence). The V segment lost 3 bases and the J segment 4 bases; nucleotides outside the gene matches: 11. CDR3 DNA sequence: TGTGCCAGCAGTTTGACCCAGCGGGAGGGCCAACCAGAGACCCAGTACTTC. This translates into CASSLTQREGQPETQYF.